A selection of T cell receptor beta chains follows, all from one sample in a study of regulatory T cells in long-lasting Graves disease. Each CDR3 protein gets one entry after TCRdb re-called the multiplex PCR reads with MiXCR. The profile shows hundreds of thousands of distinct CDR3 sequences, 15% to 20% of them singletons. This sample was also put to use in a study of T cells in Graves' hyperthyroidism and ophthalmopathy.

The sample here was peripheral blood mononuclear cells (PBMCs), taken at new diagnosis, from a patient treated with antithyroid drugs. The receptors here all came from a woman in her 30s with Graves disease. CDR3s include the opening cysteine and the closing phenylalanine or tryptophan. A D gene is named only where the DNA matches it firmly. Clone size, where shown, is once, few, many, or a class for clones that have expanded.

J	V	D	length	size	DNA	CDR3
TRBJ2-2	TRBV19	NA	14	few	TGTGCCAGTAGTGGGGGGACCGTCACCGGGGAGCTGTTTTTT	CASSGGTVTGELFF
TRBJ2-3	TRBV30	NA	13	NA	TGTGCCTGGGTAGCGGCTTTCACAGATACGCAGTATTTT	CAWVAAFTDTQYF
TRBJ1-5	TRBV10-3	NA	13	many	TGTGCCATCAGTGAGTCGGACACTCAGCCCCAGCATTTT	CAISESDTQPQHF
TRBJ2-1	TRBV5-5	TRBD2	15	NA	TGTGCCAGCAGCTTTATGAGGGAGGGCCCCGATGAGCAGTTCTTC	CASSFMREGPDEQFF
TRBJ2-7	TRBV28	TRBD1	14	many	TGTGCCAGCAGTAGGACAGGGGGTTCCTACGAGCAGTACTTC	CASSRTGGSYEQYF
TRBJ2-3	TRBV18	NA	18	NA	TGTGCCAGCTCACCAAAGATTTTTGAGGGCTCCCTCACAGATACGCAGTATTTT	CASSPKIFEGSLTDTQYF
TRBJ2-7	TRBV9	NA	9	NA	TGTGCCAGGCCGAGCGGATGGCTCTTC	CARPSGWLF
TRBJ1-1	TRBV20-1	NA	12	many	TGCAGTGCTAGAGATCCTCGCGCGGTGGCTTTCTTT	CSARDPRAVAFF
TRBJ2-5	TRBV11-2	TRBD2	14	many	TGTGCCAGCAGCCCCGGGACTAGCGGAGAGACCCAGTACTTC	CASSPGTSGETQYF
TRBJ2-5	TRBV28	NA	12	many	TGTGCCACCCGAGGGCCCCAAGAGACCCAGTACTTC	CATRGPQETQYF
TRBJ1-1	TRBV20-1	NA	14	many	TGCAGTGCTGGGTTGGGACGGAGCAACACTGAAGCTTTCTTT	CSAGLGRSNTEAFF
TRBJ2-5	TRBV6-1	NA	14	many	TGTGCCAGTGGGAGGGAGGGGGCTTGGGAGACCCAGTACTTC	CASGREGAWETQYF
TRBJ1-3	TRBV7-2	NA	18	NA	TGTGCCAGCAGCTTAAGGGGGTTCCGGGACACCTCTGGAAACACCATATATTTT	CASSLRGFRDTSGNTIYF
TRBJ2-5	TRBV7-9	NA	15	NA	TGTGCCAGCAGTTGGAGACAGCTGTACCAAGAGACCCAGTACTTC	CASSWRQLYQETQYF
TRBJ1-1	TRBV2	NA	17	many	TGTGCCACAACAAATGTTGGTTTCCGGGACACCAACACTGAAGCTTTCTTT	CATTNVGFRDTNTEAFF
TRBJ2-3	TRBV6-2/TRBV6-3	TRBD2	15	many	TGTGCCAGCAGGCAACTAGCGTCTAGCACAGATACGCAGTATTTT	CASRQLASSTDTQYF
TRBJ2-1	TRBV28	TRBD1	16	many	TGTGCCAGCAGCCCCGGGACAGCAAGCTCCTACAATGAGCAGTTCTTC	CASSPGTASSYNEQFF
TRBJ1-1	TRBV6-1	NA	14	many	TGTGCCAGCAGCCTAGGCAAGCAGAACACTGAAGCTTTCTTT	CASSLGKQNTEAFF
TRBJ1-1	TRBV5-1	NA	15	many	TGCGCCAGCAGCTTGAGTCTTGGGACTGCCACTGAAGCTTTCTTT	CASSLSLGTATEAFF
TRBJ2-2	TRBV27	NA	14	few	TGTGCCAGCAGTTCTGTGGCGTACACCGGGGAGCTGTTTTTT	CASSSVAYTGELFF
TRBJ2-1	TRBV5-6	TRBD2	16	NA	TGTGCCAGCAGCTTGGAGGGACTAGCGGATGACAATGAGCAGTTCTTC	CASSLEGLADDNEQFF
TRBJ1-6	TRBV28	TRBD1	13	many	TGTGCCAGCACGACAGGGGTGGAGTCACCCCTCCACTTT	CASTTGVESPLHF